The 4 T cell receptor beta chains below come from one sample, sequenced in a study of vaccination effects on CD4 cells after COVID-19. After expansion with viral peptide pools in the ViraFEST assay, antigen-specific CD4+ T cells were sequenced. The authors isolated CD4+ T cells after more than eight days of culture. Two doses of BNT162b2 or mRNA-1273 vaccine were administered to participants. The protocol was immunoSEQ multiplex PCR, while the TCRdb copy is restricted to in-frame clones and leaves out a portion. The sample lists approximately 30,000 clones; roughly 80% were seen once. Their antigen targets remain unknown. This specimen was CD4+ T cells from PBMCs cultured with HCoV-NL63 spike peptides, taken after COVID-19 vaccination. These TCRs come from a human donor who received a COVID-19 vaccine.

This chain joins TRBV4-2 and TRBJ2-1, with D possibly called TRBD1 or TRBD2 (5 bases each). V gave up 1 base and J gave up 10 bases, with 17 bases separating them. The CDR3 has 15 amino acids. Looked up from germline, CDR1 is LGHNA and CDR2 is YNFKEQ. The DNA of the CDR3 is TGTGCCAGCAGCCAAGGCCTGGGACCGGGCGTCGAGCAGTTCTTC. It codes for CASSQGLGPGVEQFF.

The gene calls are TRBV6-1 and TRBJ1-4, with 7 positions matching TRBD1. Germline V lookup: CDR1 MNHNS, CDR2 SASEGT. V lost 2 bases, J lost 6 bases, and 6 bases stayed unmatched. This CDR3 comprises 15 residues. CDR3 nucleotide sequence: TGTGCCAGCAGTGAATCGGGAGGGGGCTATGAAAAACTGTTTTTT. Translation: CASSESGGGYEKLFF.

The chain recombines TRBV11-1 with TRBJ1-2; D remains unclear. V lost 3 bases and J 7 bases, leaving 15 bases between the germline ends. This CDR3 has 14 amino acids. Germline V gives CDR1 SGHAT, CDR2 FQDESV (reference sequence). CDR3 region: CASSFGSLEGGYTF. The CDR3, as DNA: TGTGCCAGCAGCTTCGGCAGTTTGGAGGGTGGCTACACCTTC.

This sequence joins TRBV19 and TRBJ2-6; D not resolved. Germline values: CDR1 LNHDA, CDR2 SQIVND (reference sequence). The V gene lost 3 bases and the J gene lost 0 bases, with 9 bases spanning the gap. The CDR3 has 16 residues. The CDR3 spells CASSIFSLSGANVLTF. CDR3 in DNA: TGTGCCAGTAGTATTTTTTCCCTCTCTGGGGCCAACGTCCTGACTTTC.